This TCR beta chain was captured by sequencing in a study of shared T cell receptors in the human thymus. The protocol was immunoSEQ multiplex PCR, while the TCRdb copy is restricted to in-frame clones and leaves out a portion. Of hundreds of thousands of clones in the sample, around 89% were seen once. The germline V gene has CDR1 MNHEY and CDR2 SVGAGI. The CDR3 contains 12 residues. The V and J ends lost 7 bases and 1 base respectively, with 7 bases between them. This sample was also put to use in a study of human thymus T cells. That paper adds: Thymic samples were excised during corrective heart operations.

The receptor comes from a boy in the first two years of life with a congenital heart defect. The chain employs TRBV6-5 and TRBJ1-1; D is ambiguous. Sequences were obtained from thymocytes. This CDR3 reads CASTGRNTEAFF. The CDR3 coding sequence is TGTGCCAGCACCGGGAGGAACACTGAAGCTTTCTTT.